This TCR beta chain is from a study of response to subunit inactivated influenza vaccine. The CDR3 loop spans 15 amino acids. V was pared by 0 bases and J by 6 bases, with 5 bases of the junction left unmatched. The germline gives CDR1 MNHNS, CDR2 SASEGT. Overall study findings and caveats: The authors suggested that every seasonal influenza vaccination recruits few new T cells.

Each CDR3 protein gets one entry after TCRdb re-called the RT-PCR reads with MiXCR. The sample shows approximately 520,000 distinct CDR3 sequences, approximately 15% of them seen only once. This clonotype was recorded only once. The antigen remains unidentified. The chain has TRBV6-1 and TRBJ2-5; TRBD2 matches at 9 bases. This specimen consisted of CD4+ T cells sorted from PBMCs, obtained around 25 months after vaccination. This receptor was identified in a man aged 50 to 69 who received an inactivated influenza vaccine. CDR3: CASSEAPSGAKTQYF. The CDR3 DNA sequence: TGTGCCAGCAGTGAAGCGCCTAGCGGGGCCAAGACCCAGTACTTC.